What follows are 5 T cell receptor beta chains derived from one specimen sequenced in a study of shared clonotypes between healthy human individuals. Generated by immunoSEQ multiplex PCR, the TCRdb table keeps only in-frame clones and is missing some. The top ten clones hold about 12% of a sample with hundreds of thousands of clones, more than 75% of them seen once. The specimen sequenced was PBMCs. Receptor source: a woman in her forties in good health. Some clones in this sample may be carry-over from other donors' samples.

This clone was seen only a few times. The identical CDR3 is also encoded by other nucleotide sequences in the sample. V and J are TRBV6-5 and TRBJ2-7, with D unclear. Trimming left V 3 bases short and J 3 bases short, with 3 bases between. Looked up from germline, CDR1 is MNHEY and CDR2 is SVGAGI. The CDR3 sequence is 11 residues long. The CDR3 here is CASSYLYEQYF. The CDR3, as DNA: TGTGCCAGCAGTTATCTCTACGAGCAGTACTTC.

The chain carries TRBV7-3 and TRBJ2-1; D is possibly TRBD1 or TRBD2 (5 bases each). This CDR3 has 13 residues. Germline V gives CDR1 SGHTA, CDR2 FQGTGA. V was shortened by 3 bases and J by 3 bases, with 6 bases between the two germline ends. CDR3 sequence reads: CASSLRGYNEQFF. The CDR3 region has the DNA TGTGCCAGCAGCTTGAGGGGCTACAATGAGCAGTTCTTC.

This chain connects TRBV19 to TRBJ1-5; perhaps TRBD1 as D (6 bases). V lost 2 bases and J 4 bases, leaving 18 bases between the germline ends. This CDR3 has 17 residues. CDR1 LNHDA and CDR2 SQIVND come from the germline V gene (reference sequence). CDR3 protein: CASSIPGTGRLNQPQHF. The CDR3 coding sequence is TGTGCCAGTAGTATACCGGGCACAGGGAGGCTAAATCAGCCCCAGCATTTT.

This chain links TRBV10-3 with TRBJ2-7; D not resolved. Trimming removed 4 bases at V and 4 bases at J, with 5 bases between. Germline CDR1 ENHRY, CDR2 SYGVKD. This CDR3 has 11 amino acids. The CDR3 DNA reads TGTGCCATCAGTGGGGAATACGAGCAGTACTTC. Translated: CAISGEYEQYF.

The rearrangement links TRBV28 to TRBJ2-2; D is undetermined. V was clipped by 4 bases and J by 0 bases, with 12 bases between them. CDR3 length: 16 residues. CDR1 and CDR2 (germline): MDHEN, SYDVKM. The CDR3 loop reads CASSSIFLSNTGELFF. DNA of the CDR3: TGTGCCAGCAGTTCGATTTTCCTATCGAACACCGGGGAGCTGTTTTTT.